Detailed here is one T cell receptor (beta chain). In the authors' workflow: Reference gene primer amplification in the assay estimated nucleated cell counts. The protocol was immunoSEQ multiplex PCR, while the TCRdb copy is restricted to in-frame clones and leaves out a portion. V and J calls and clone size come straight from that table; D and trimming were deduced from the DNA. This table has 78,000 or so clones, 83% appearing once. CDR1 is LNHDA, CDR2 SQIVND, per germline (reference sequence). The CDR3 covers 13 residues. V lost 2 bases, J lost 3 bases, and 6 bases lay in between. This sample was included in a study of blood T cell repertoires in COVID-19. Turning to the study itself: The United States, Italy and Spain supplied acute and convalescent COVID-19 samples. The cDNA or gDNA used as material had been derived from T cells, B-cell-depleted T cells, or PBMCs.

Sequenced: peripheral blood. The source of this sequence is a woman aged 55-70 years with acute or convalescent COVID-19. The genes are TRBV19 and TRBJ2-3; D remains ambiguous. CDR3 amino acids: CASSIPRTDTQYF. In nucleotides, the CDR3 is TGTGCCAGTAGTATACCCCGGACAGATACGCAGTATTTT.